This is a list of T cell receptor beta chains from one sample in a study of CD8+ T cells in alopecia areata. Some clones are missing from TCRdb's copy, which holds only in-frame ones; the method was immunoSEQ multiplex PCR. The repertoire holds about 180,000 clones, about 66% seen once, with about an eighth in the top ten. The source was CD8+ T cells sorted from blood, collected at week 0. All receptors derive from a human donor with alopecia areata. Each CDR3 is given with its conserved first and last residue. Each record gives: clone size, V gene, D gene, J gene, CDR3 DNA, CDR3 protein. D genes are given only for firm matches. Size is stated for part of the rows, as once, few or many counts, or as a class when the clone is expanded.

few,TRBV7-2,.,TRBJ1-1,TGTGCCAGCAGCCCAAGGGACGGGTACACTGAAGCTTTCTTT,CASSPRDGYTEAFF
few,TRBV7-9,.,TRBJ2-5,TGTGCCAGCAGCTTGGGATGGCGGACCCAAGAGACCCAGTACTTC,CASSLGWRTQETQYF
.,TRBV30,.,TRBJ2-3,TGTGCCTGGAATCGGGGGACCGGAGATACGCAGTATTTT,CAWNRGTGDTQYF
few,TRBV15,.,TRBJ2-3,TGTGCCACCAGCAGATCCGGGGCCCCAGATACGCAGTATTTT,CATSRSGAPDTQYF
.,TRBV6-5,.,TRBJ2-5,TGTGCCAGCAGAGGTCCCGGAGGTGGGGGGACCCAGTACTTC,CASRGPGGGGTQYF
.,TRBV4-2,.,TRBJ2-7,TGTGCCAGCAGCCAAGATCTGGCGGGAAGGGGAGAGCAGTACTTC,CASSQDLAGRGEQYF
.,TRBV6-5,.,TRBJ2-6,TGTGCCAGCAGGGACAGCTCTGGGGCCAACGTCCTGACTTTC,CASRDSSGANVLTF
.,TRBV11-2,.,TRBJ1-5,TGTGCCAGCAGCCCGGGAAGCAATCAGCCCCAGCATTTT,CASSPGSNQPQHF
.,TRBV29-1,.,TRBJ2-5,TGCAGCGCTGAGGGTTCAGGGGCGGAGACCCAGTACTTC,CSAEGSGAETQYF
.,TRBV7-9,.,TRBJ1-1,TGTGCCAGCAGCTTTCGGGAAACGGAGGACGCGGCTTTCTTT,CASSFRETEDAAFF
.,TRBV4-1,.,TRBJ1-1,TGCGCCAGCAGCCAAGTTAGCGGGGTGGATCAAGCTTTCTTT,CASSQVSGVDQAFF
.,TRBV4-1,.,TRBJ1-5,TGCGCCAGCAGCCAAGAATTGGGAGGGAATCAGCCCCAGCATTTT,CASSQELGGNQPQHF
few,TRBV29-1,TRBD2,TRBJ2-1,TGCAGCGTGACGGGACTAGCGGGGCCTGAGTGGGGGAATGAGCAGTTCTTC,CSVTGLAGPEWGNEQFF
few,TRBV29-1,TRBD1,TRBJ2-4,TGCAGCGTATGGACAGGGATGGACATTCAGTACTTC,CSVWTGMDIQYF
few,TRBV19,TRBD1,TRBJ1-5,TGTGCCAGTAGAAAAAATAAACAGGGGCCCCAGCCCCAGCATTTT,CASRKNKQGPQPQHF
.,TRBV7-8,.,TRBJ2-2,TGTGCCAGCAGCTTATTTAGCGCCAGACCTAGCGGGGAGCTGTTTTTT,CASSLFSARPSGELFF
.,TRBV13,.,TRBJ1-1,TGTGCCAGCAGCTTAGGATCGAACACTGAAGCTTTCTTT,CASSLGSNTEAFF
once,TRBV5-6,.,TRBJ2-1,TGTGCCAGCAGCTTCGCAGACTCCTACAATGAGCAGTTCTTC,CASSFADSYNEQFF
.,TRBV2,.,TRBJ2-2,TGTGCCAGCAGGAAGGGTCGGGGAGCCACCGGGGAGCTGTTTTTT,CASRKGRGATGELFF
.,TRBV29-1,TRBD2,TRBJ2-7,TGCAGCGTTGGGCGGGGGGTTAATGAGCAGTACTTC,CSVGRGVNEQYF
.,TRBV4-1,.,TRBJ2-7,TGCGCCAGCAGCCACGGCCTGGGGAGTCGCTACGAGCAGTACTTC,CASSHGLGSRYEQYF
.,TRBV27,.,TRBJ2-7,TGTGCCAGCAGTTTATTCAGGGCCTACGAGCAGTACTTC,CASSLFRAYEQYF
.,TRBV28,.,TRBJ1-2,TGTGCCAGCAGCCGCGGGCTCTATGGCTACACCTTC,CASSRGLYGYTF
.,TRBV10-3,.,TRBJ1-2,TGTGCCATCAGTGGAGAGTCCTATGGCTACACCTTC,CAISGESYGYTF
.,TRBV12-5,.,TRBJ2-5,TGTGCTAGTGGGACACGGGAAGAGACCCAGTACTTC,CASGTREETQYF
few,TRBV29-1,TRBD1,TRBJ2-5,TGCAGCGTTGAGCTAGGGGGCCACCAGTACTTC,CSVELGGHQYF
once,TRBV4-1,TRBD2,TRBJ2-5,TGCGCCAGCAGCCAAGATGTCACTAGCGGGGACGGAGAGACCCAGTACTTC,CASSQDVTSGDGETQYF
.,TRBV30,.,TRBJ1-2,TGTGCCTGGATGAGAGCCCTTCGGGGCTACACCTTC,CAWMRALRGYTF
.,TRBV15,.,TRBJ2-1,TGTGCCACCAGCAGAGATGACGGTGCTGAGCAGTTCTTC,CATSRDDGAEQFF
.,TRBV2,.,TRBJ1-2,TGTGCCAGCTTCGGAGGGAGCTATGGCTACACCTTC,CASFGGSYGYTF
.,TRBV2,.,TRBJ1-1,TGTGCCAGCATTGGGTTAGAAGCTTTCTTT,CASIGLEAFF
.,TRBV25-1,.,TRBJ2-7,TGTGCCAGCAGTGACAGGGAAACCTCCTACGAGCAGTACTTC,CASSDRETSYEQYF
few,TRBV6-6,.,TRBJ1-1,TGTGCCAGCAGTTACAGGGCGATGAACACTGAAGCTTTCTTT,CASSYRAMNTEAFF
.,TRBV13,.,TRBJ2-7,TGTGCCAGCAGCTCGCGGCAGGTTCAACCCTACGAGCAGTACTTC,CASSSRQVQPYEQYF
once,TRBV30,.,TRBJ2-5,TGTGCCTGGAGTTTGACTAGATACCAAGAGACCCAGTACTTC,CAWSLTRYQETQYF
.,TRBV5-1,.,TRBJ1-1,TGCGCCAGCAGCTTGTCCGGCGGGACTGAAGCTTTCTTT,CASSLSGGTEAFF
.,TRBV27,.,TRBJ2-5,TGTGCCAGCAGCCGAGGGACATTTCAAGAGACCCAGTACTTC,CASSRGTFQETQYF
once,TRBV30,.,TRBJ1-2,TGTGCCTGGAGTGTGAACTATGGCTACACCTTC,CAWSVNYGYTF
few,TRBV4-1,.,TRBJ2-5,TGCGCCAGCAGCCAAGTGGAGGGAGGGGGAGAGACCCAGTACTTC,CASSQVEGGGETQYF
.,TRBV27,.,TRBJ1-5,TGTGCCAGCAGTTTATACCCCAGGCAGCCCCAGCATTTT,CASSLYPRQPQHF
few,TRBV5-1,.,TRBJ2-5,TGCGCCAGCAGCTTGGGCAGGGGAAGGCAAGAGACCCAGTACTTC,CASSLGRGRQETQYF
.,TRBV2,.,TRBJ1-1,TGTGCCAGCAGTGACTGGTCGGCCACTGAAGCTTTCTTT,CASSDWSATEAFF
.,TRBV19,.,TRBJ1-4,TGTGCCAGTAGTATTAGGCGGATTTCAACTAATGAAAAACTGTTTTTT,CASSIRRISTNEKLFF
few,TRBV23-1,.,TRBJ1-6,TGCGCCAGCAGTCAAGGACAACGAAATTCACCCCTCCACTTT,CASSQGQRNSPLHF
.,TRBV29-1,TRBD2,TRBJ2-7,TGCAGCGCCGGAGGACTAGCGGGGGAGACCTACGAGCAGTACTTC,CSAGGLAGETYEQYF
.,TRBV6-1,.,TRBJ2-1,TGTGCCAGCAGTGAATTGGGCAGTGGGGGGAATGAGCAGTTCTTC,CASSELGSGGNEQFF
few,TRBV29-1,.,TRBJ2-1,TGCAGCGTTCAGGACAATGAGCAGTTCTTC,CSVQDNEQFF
.,TRBV29-1,.,TRBJ1-2,TGCAGCGGTAGGTCTGACTATGGCTACACCTTC,CSGRSDYGYTF
.,TRBV5-6,.,TRBJ2-3,TGTGCCAGCAGCTTGGATCCTAGCACAGATACGCAGTATTTT,CASSLDPSTDTQYF
.,TRBV29-1,TRBD1,TRBJ2-7,TGCAGCGTTAGCAGGGGACAGGGCCAAGAGCAGTACTTC,CSVSRGQGQEQYF
.,TRBV7-9,TRBD2,TRBJ2-3,TGTGCCAGCAGCTCCCCTAGCGGGGCGGTCACAGATACGCAGTATTTT,CASSSPSGAVTDTQYF